The next 16 T cell receptor beta chains were all read from a single sample in a study of CD8 T cells in ankylosing spondylitis. From the 5' RACE reads, TCRdb called clonotypes with MiXCR, one entry per CDR3 protein. The sample carries around 120,000 distinct CDR3 sequences, roughly a tenth recorded once. The specimen was blood, either unsorted or a sorted T cell fraction (not recorded which). The receptors originated from a male donor with ankylosing spondylitis or in good health (not recorded which).

There are a few counts of this clonotype. V gene TRBV12-3 or TRBV12-4 combines with J gene TRBJ1-1; TRBD1 matches 8 bases. The V segment lost 7 bases and the J segment 6 bases; nucleotides outside the gene matches: 13. The CDR3 length is 15 residues. Here the CDR3 DNA reads TGTGCCAGCACCTCAATGGACAGGGAAGGCGCTGAAGCTTTCTTT. It encodes CASTSMDREGAEAFF.

This clonotype was recorded many times. CDR3 amino acids: CSARDPDRPSNQPQHF. CDR3 nucleotides: TGCAGTGCTAGAGACCCGGACAGACCTAGCAATCAGCCCCAGCATTTT. The gene calls are TRBV20-1 and TRBJ1-5; perhaps TRBD1 as D (6 bases). CDR3 length: 16 amino acids. Looked up from germline, CDR1 is DFQATT and CDR2 is SNEGSKA (reference sequence). Between the trimmed V and J ends, which lost 0 bases and 0 bases, there was a span of 12 bases.

This clonotype appeared many times. V and J are TRBV29-1 and TRBJ2-2; a possible D gene is TRBD1 (5 bases). The V and J ends lost 4 bases and 5 bases respectively, with 14 bases between them. The CDR3 extends over 14 amino acids. Germline V gives CDR1 SQVTM, CDR2 ANQGSEA. The CDR3 DNA reads TGCAGCGTTGTTGAGACAGCGACAACCGGGGAGCTGTTTTTT. It codes for CSVVETATTGELFF.

This clonotype was seen many times. V is TRBV15 and J is TRBJ2-3; 8 nucleotides match TRBD2. CDR1 and CDR2 (germline): LNHNV, YYDKDF (reference sequence). The CDR3 sequence is 19 residues long. The ends lost 3 bases at V and 0 bases at J; junction bases unmatched: 14. CDR3 protein: CATSRIPFSTSESTDTQYF. The CDR3 nucleotides read TGTGCCACCAGCAGGATCCCTTTTTCGACTAGCGAGAGCACAGATACGCAGTATTTT.

This clonotype came up many times. The chain is built from TRBV20-1 and TRBJ2-5; D remains unclear. CDR3 length: 13 residues. CDR1 is DFQATT and CDR2 is SNEGSKA in the germline V gene (reference sequence). V was cut by 4 bases and J by 4 bases, with 13 bases left in between. Written as DNA, the CDR3 is TGCAGTGCTATTTCTCAGCAGACAGAGACCCAGTACTTC. Translating gives CSAISQQTETQYF.

This clonotype was seen ten or more times. The genes are TRBV5-5 and TRBJ2-7; 8 nucleotides align to TRBD1. CDR3 size: 16 residues. CDR1 and CDR2 (germline): SGHKS, YYEKEE (reference sequence). Unmatched junction bases numbered 6, after V lost 1 base and J lost 0 bases. DNA of the CDR3: TGTGCCAGCAGCTTGACTGGGACAGGCCACTCCTACGAGCAGTACTTC. Its protein product is CASSLTGTGHSYEQYF.

The rearrangement links TRBV4-3 to TRBJ1-1, with D perhaps TRBD1 (5 bases). V lost 0 bases to trimming and J lost 4 bases, with 18 bases between them. The CDR3 sequence is 17 residues long. Germline values: CDR1 LGHNA, CDR2 YSLEER. The CDR3 reads CASSQEGGGGMGTEAFF. The CDR3 DNA is TGCGCCAGCAGCCAAGAAGGAGGTGGGGGGATGGGCACTGAAGCTTTCTTT.

In this sample, this clonotype turned up a few times. CDR3: CASSLFSTGVGNTIYF. CDR3 nucleotide sequence: TGTGCCAGCAGCTTGTTTTCAACAGGGGTTGGAAACACCATATATTTT. The chain recombines TRBV5-8 with TRBJ1-3; 7 bases fit TRBD1. The trim removed 1 base at V and 3 bases at J, leaving 7 bases unmatched. Germline CDR1 reads SGHTS; CDR2 reads YDEGEE. The CDR3 consists of 16 residues.

This clonotype turned up a few times. This sequence joins TRBV7-2 and TRBJ1-4, with 8 bases aligning to TRBD1. The CDR3 runs 14 residues. Per the germline V gene, CDR1 is SGHTA and CDR2 is FQGNSA. With V trimmed by 6 bases and J by 5 bases, 5 bases remained unmatched. CDR3 amino acids: CASSRGTGNEKLFF. CDR3 sequence (DNA): TGTGCCAGCAGTCGCGGGACAGGAAATGAAAAACTGTTTTTT.

The J gene is TRBJ2-1, the V gene TRBV7-8; 12 nucleotides match TRBD2. After removal of 1 base from V and 9 bases from J, the junction contained 13 bases not matched to a gene. Germline V CDR1 and CDR2: SGHVS, FQNEAQ. The CDR3 runs to 18 residues. CDR3 region: CASSLGPRASGRAAEQFF. The CDR3 nucleotides read TGTGCCAGCAGCTTAGGCCCTAGGGCTAGCGGGAGGGCCGCTGAGCAGTTCTTC.

This clonotype was found many times. V and J are TRBV15 and TRBJ2-1; D might be TRBD1 or TRBD2, each matching 5 bases. Germline V lookup: CDR1 LNHNV, CDR2 YYDKDF (reference sequence). This CDR3 has 17 residues. V gave up 5 bases and J gave up 0 bases, with 17 bases separating them. The CDR3 DNA is TGTGCCACCAGCGGGGGTAGGACCACCAGCTCCTACAATGAGCAGTTCTTC. Translated, it gives CATSGGRTTSSYNEQFF.

This rearrangement joins TRBV6-1 to TRBJ2-3, with D hard to call. Germline CDR1 MNHNS, CDR2 SASEGT. The CDR3 contains 13 residues. V gave up 7 bases and J gave up 2 bases, with 10 bases separating them. CDR3 amino acids: CASKGQITDTQYF. The DNA of the CDR3 is TGTGCCAGCAAAGGGCAGATCACAGATACGCAGTATTTT.

This clonotype has just one count. The rearrangement joins TRBV7-2 to TRBJ2-5, with D possibly TRBD1 on 8 matching bases. Trimming cost V 4 bases and J 4 bases, with 13 bases left between them. The CDR3 has 14 residues. The germline V gene encodes CDR1 SGHTA and CDR2 FQGNSA. CDR3: CASSSHRGGETQYF. The CDR3 DNA reads as TGTGCCAGCAGCTCACACAGGGGGGGAGAGACCCAGTACTTC.

This clonotype appeared a few times. The chain uses TRBV29-1 and TRBJ2-1; 12 positions agree with TRBD1. Germline V CDR1 and CDR2: SQVTM, ANQGSEA. This CDR3 has 15 residues. Trimming cost V 6 bases and J 5 bases; bases outside gene matches: 8. DNA for the CDR3: TGCAGCGTGAGATCCGGGACAGGGGGCCACAATGAGCAGTTCTTC. Its protein product is CSVRSGTGGHNEQFF.

In this sample, this clonotype turned up many times. This sequence joins TRBV20-1 and TRBJ2-5; TRBD2 matches 7 bases. The CDR3 spans 14 residues. Germline V CDR1 and CDR2: DFQATT, SNEGSKA (reference sequence). V was clipped by 5 bases and J by 4 bases; unmatched bases: 10. The CDR3 nucleotides read TGCAGTGCTCCCAGGACTAGTGTGGGAGAGACCCAGTACTTC. Its translation: CSAPRTSVGETQYF.

There are many counts of this clonotype. The V call is TRBV7-9, the J call TRBJ2-1; D unresolved. V was cut by 0 bases and J by 2 bases, with 14 bases left in between. CDR1 and CDR2 from the germline V gene are SEHNR and FQNEAQ (reference sequence). This CDR3 is 17 amino acids long. As DNA, the CDR3 is TGTGCCAGCAGCTTAGCGGTATGGACCGTGACCTACAATGAGCAGTTCTTC. Its protein is CASSLAVWTVTYNEQFF.